Below, 13 T cell receptor beta chains from the same sample are listed, as sequenced in a study of human T cells and chemical hapten exposure. Using its own MiXCR run on the RACE reads, TCRdb lists one record per CDR3 protein. The sample comprises approximately 91,000 distinct CDR3 sequences, approximately 10% of which are singletons, and around 1.5% rests with the top ten. The time point here: patch test 2, 6 weeks after DPC sensitization. Indicated treatment: therapeutic diphenylcyclopropenone sensitization with weekly scalp DPC. The material was whole blood, obtained in connection with sensitization to the hapten diphenylcyclopropenone (DPC). These receptors were taken from a young man with alopecia areata. Some clones in this sample may be carry-over from other donors' samples.

This rearrangement joins TRBV18 to TRBJ1-1, with a weak D call TRBD1 (5 bases). Looked up from germline, CDR1 is KGHSH and CDR2 is LQKENI. The ends were cut back, 3 bases at V and 6 bases at J, with 20 bases in the middle. The CDR3 extends over 16 amino acids. The CDR3 loop is CASSPGWGLRFSEAFF. The CDR3 coding sequence is TGTGCCAGCTCACCTGGATGGGGACTACGATTTTCTGAAGCTTTCTTT. Full variable domain (missing parts from reference TRBV18 and TRBJ1-1): NAGVMQNPRHLVRRRGQEARLRCSPMKGHSHVYWYRQLPEEGLKFMVYLQKENIIDESGMPKERFSAEFPKEGPSILRIQQVVRGDSAAYFCASSPGWGLRFSEAFFGQGTRLTVV.

The rearrangement uses TRBV3-1 and TRBJ2-7; D is perhaps TRBD1 (6 bases). Trimming stripped 1 base from V and 0 bases from J, with 10 bases between. Germline CDR1 LGHDT, CDR2 YNNKEL (reference sequence). The CDR3 loop spans 15 amino acids. CDR3 nucleotides: TGTGCCAGCAGCCAAGGTCGACAGGTCTCCTACGAGCAGTACTTC. Amino acid sequence: CASSQGRQVSYEQYF.

This chain links TRBV9 with TRBJ2-2; TRBD2 agrees at 9 bases. CDR3 length: 15 residues. CDR1 and CDR2 (germline): SGDLS, YYNGEE. The V segment lost 3 bases and the J segment 5 bases; nucleotides outside the gene matches: 5. CDR3 loop: CASSDGTSNTGELFF. CDR3 DNA sequence: TGTGCCAGCAGCGACGGGACTAGCAATACCGGGGAGCTGTTTTTT. The full variable domain, in which reference TRBV9 and TRBJ2-2 provide the parts outside the CDR3, is DSGVTQTPKHLITATGQRVTLRCSPRSGDLSVYWYQQSLDQGLQFLIQYYNGEERAKGNILERFSAQQFPDLHSELNLSSLELGDSALYFCASSDGTSNTGELFFGEGSRLTVL.

This clonotype was detected many times. V and J are TRBV9 and TRBJ1-1, with D possibly TRBD1 on 6 matching bases. From germline, CDR1 is SGDLS and CDR2 YYNGEE. V was pared by 3 bases and J by 0 bases, with 12 bases between. The CDR3 spans 15 residues. The CDR3 is CASSGIRDMNTEAFF. CDR3 coding DNA: TGTGCCAGCAGCGGGATCCGGGACATGAACACTGAAGCTTTCTTT.

This clonotype was observed a few times. The CDR3 region is CASRGTGGNQPQHF. CDR3 DNA: TGTGCCAGCAGGGGGACTGGGGGCAATCAGCCCCAGCATTTT. The chain has TRBV6-2 or TRBV6-3 and TRBJ1-5; tentatively, D is TRBD1 (5 bases). Germline V gene data show CDR1 as MNHEY and CDR2 as SVGEGT. The CDR3 totals 14 residues. The germline V and J ends were trimmed by 6 bases and 2 bases, with 11 bases remaining between them.

In its sample, this clonotype was seen many times. The chain joins TRBV6-6 to TRBJ1-5; D is possibly TRBD1 (6 bases). The CDR3 spans 13 residues. Looked up from germline, CDR1 is MNHNY and CDR2 is SVGAGI (reference sequence). Trimming cost V 6 bases and J 7 bases, with 13 bases left between them. The CDR3 bases are TGTGCCAGCAGATTTGTACAGGGCCAGCCCCAGCATTTT. As protein: CASRFVQGQPQHF.

This clonotype has at least ten counts. The chain has TRBV20-1 and TRBJ1-2; TRBD1 might be the D (5 bases). There are 13 residues in the CDR3. CDR1 and CDR2 from the germline V gene are DFQATT and SNEGSKA (reference sequence). V shed 6 bases and J shed 8 bases, with 19 bases lying between them. CDR3 loop: CSAEGAGALGYTF. DNA of the CDR3: TGCAGTGCCGAAGGCGCCGGGGCTTTAGGCTACACCTTC.

This clonotype has just a few counts. The chain combines TRBV12-3 or TRBV12-4 with TRBJ1-1; D is uncertain. V lost 6 bases and J lost 4, with 12 bases in between. The CDR3 is 13 amino acids. CDR3 sequence: CASRGSSSTEAFF. In nucleotides, the CDR3 is TGTGCCAGCAGGGGCAGTTCCTCCACTGAAGCTTTCTTT.

This clonotype was seen many times. This sequence joins TRBV9 and TRBJ2-4, with 9 bases identical to TRBD2. V trimming: 4 bases; J trimming: 7 bases; junction bases outside the gene matches: 9. This CDR3 is 15 amino acids long. Germline CDR1 is SGDLS and CDR2 is YYNGEE. CDR3 amino acids: CASSSRAGGGNIQYF. CDR3 DNA sequence: TGTGCCAGCAGCTCCCGAGCGGGGGGAGGTAACATTCAGTACTTC.

There are many counts of this clonotype. The chain links TRBV20-1 to TRBJ1-5; perhaps TRBD1 as D (6 bases). V shed 6 bases and J shed 3 bases, with 18 bases lying between them. Germline CDR1 reads DFQATT; CDR2 reads SNEGSKA (reference sequence). This CDR3 is built from 15 residues. CDR3 nucleotide sequence: TGCAGTGCCAGCTGGGCAGGGGATCCCAATCAGCCCCAGCATTTT. Translated: CSASWAGDPNQPQHF.

This clonotype appeared many times. V is TRBV11-2 and J is TRBJ1-1; D might be TRBD1 (6 bases). V was trimmed by 3 bases and J by 2 bases, leaving 16 bases between them. This CDR3 spans 16 amino acids. Per the germline V gene, CDR1 is SGHAT and CDR2 is FQNNGV. CDR3 sequence: CASSLSAGAVNTEAFF. The CDR3 DNA follows: TGTGCCAGCAGCTTGAGTGCGGGGGCGGTTAACACTGAAGCTTTCTTT.

This clonotype was observed a few times. The chain links TRBV28 to TRBJ1-2; no reliable D call. Trimming pared 6 bases from V and 8 bases from J, leaving 7 bases between. Germline CDR1 is MDHEN and CDR2 is SYDVKM. The CDR3 consists of 10 residues. CDR3 protein: CASSLVGYTF. CDR3 bases: TGTGCCAGCAGCTTGGTGGGCTACACCTTC.

This clonotype showed up just a few times. The V call is TRBV5-1, the J call TRBJ1-5; D unresolved. V was clipped by 9 bases and J by 0 bases, with 25 bases between them. The germline gives CDR1 SGHRS, CDR2 YFSETQ. This CDR3 has 18 residues. CDR3 protein: CATVARSRYHNSNQPQHF. In nucleotides, the CDR3 is TGCGCCACCGTCGCCCGGTCACGCTACCATAATAGCAATCAGCCCCAGCATTTT.